Given below is one TCR beta chain in context. Its antigen is unknown. Germline lookup yields CDR1 SGHNT and CDR2 YYREEE (reference sequence). V shed 4 bases and J shed 9 bases, with 10 bases lying between them. The CDR3 consists of 12 residues. Amplification used 60 Vbeta primers and 13 Jbeta primers. Assay used: immunoSEQ multiplex PCR; TCRdb lists only in-frame clones, some missing. The data show about 98,000 clones, roughly 77% seen once. The record originates from a study of cytomegalovirus exposure and HLA in healthy donors. Points from the study as a whole: TRBV6-2, TRBV6-3 and some other V segments were unresolvable in 87-base-pair reads.

The receptor's source is a man aged 40-49 years in good health and CMV-seronegative. The gene calls are TRBV5-4 and TRBJ2-2, with D possibly TRBD1 on 6 matching bases. The sequenced material came from PBMCs. The CDR3 coding sequence is TGTGCCAGCAGCCGGGACAACCGGGAGCTGTTTTTT. Translation gives CASSRDNRELFF. Together with reference TRBV5-4 and TRBJ2-2, the CDR3 gives the full variable domain: ETGVTQSPTHLIKTRGQQVTLRCSSQSGHNTVSWYQQALGQGPQFIFQYYREEENGRGNFPPRFSGLQFPNYSSELNVNALELDDSALYLCASSRDNRELFFGEGSRLTVL.